These T cell receptor beta chains were read from a single sample in a study of T cell changes during pregnancy in multiple sclerosis. Repertoires were generated with immunoSEQ multiplex PCR, while TCRdb's copy carries only in-frame clones and drops some. Of 35,000 to 45,000 clones in the sample, approximately 92% were seen once. This specimen consisted of peripheral blood, obtained before pregnancy. These receptors came from a female donor with multiple sclerosis, enrolled in a pregnancy study. Both conserved end residues are part of each CDR3. A D gene is named only where the DNA matches it firmly. Rows give clone size only sometimes, using once, few, many, or a class for an expanded clone.

D | J | V | size | CDR3 | DNA
. | TRBJ1-4 | TRBV6-5 | . | CASNTAGEKLFF | TGTGCCAGCAATACAGCGGGGGAAAAACTGTTTTTT
. | TRBJ1-2 | TRBV6-5 | . | CASSRGLYGYTF | TGTGCCAGCAGTAGGGGCCTCTATGGCTACACCTTC
. | TRBJ2-6 | TRBV27 | . | CASSSGRGSGANVLTF | TGTGCCAGCAGCTCTGGGCGGGGATCTGGGGCCAACGTCCTGACTTTC
. | TRBJ2-3 | TRBV7-2 | few | CASSLVQSTDTQYF | TGTGCCAGCAGCTTAGTGCAGAGCACAGATACGCAGTATTTT
. | TRBJ1-2 | TRBV30 | . | CAWKGVAGYTF | TGTGCCTGGAAGGGGGTTGCTGGCTACACCTTC
TRBD1 | TRBJ1-2 | TRBV28 | . | CATRTQGYYGYTF | TGTGCCACCAGAACACAGGGGTACTATGGCTACACCTTC
TRBD1 | TRBJ1-3 | TRBV6-1 | once | CASSQVNRDRPFF | TGTGCCAGCAGTCAAGTAAACCGGGACAGGCCCTTTTTT
TRBD2 | TRBJ2-1 | TRBV7-9 | . | CASSILRSGTSGEQFF | TGTGCCAGCAGCATACTACGGTCCGGGACTAGCGGGGAGCAGTTCTTC
TRBD2 | TRBJ2-1 | TRBV18 | once | CASSVLAGENEQFF | TGTGCCAGCTCAGTCCTAGCGGGAGAGAATGAGCAGTTCTTC
TRBD2 | TRBJ2-3 | TRBV6-4 | . | CASSELADSTDTQYF | TGTGCCAGCAGTGAACTAGCGGATAGCACAGATACGCAGTATTTT
. | TRBJ2-2 | TRBV28 | . | CASRKQGTGELFF | TGTGCCAGCAGGAAACAGGGTACTGGGGAGCTGTTTTTT
TRBD2 | TRBJ2-7 | TRBV6-6 | once | CASKASGIGEQYF | TGTGCCAGCAAGGCTAGCGGGATTGGTGAGCAGTACTTC
. | TRBJ2-7 | TRBV7-2 | few | CASSFGSVLYEQYF | TGTGCCAGCAGCTTCGGCAGCGTCCTTTACGAGCAGTACTTC
. | TRBJ1-1 | TRBV28 | . | CASSGPRIMNTEAFF | TGTGCCAGCAGTGGGCCCCGAATCATGAACACTGAAGCTTTCTTT
. | TRBJ2-7 | TRBV6-5 | . | CASSYGQGGPYEQYF | TGTGCCAGCAGTTACGGGCAGGGTGGTCCCTACGAGCAGTACTTC
. | TRBJ2-3 | TRBV5-1 | . | CASSLRSRDSTDTQYF | TGCGCCAGCAGCTTGCGAAGCCGCGATAGCACAGATACGCAGTATTTT
. | TRBJ1-4 | TRBV15 | . | CATSRGAKTNEKLFF | TGTGCCACCAGCAGAGGGGCAAAGACTAATGAAAAACTGTTTTTT
. | TRBJ1-1 | TRBV5-6 | . | CASSSTSLRPNTEAFF | TGTGCCAGCAGCTCGACTTCCTTACGACCGAACACTGAAGCTTTCTTT
. | TRBJ2-7 | TRBV30 | . | CAFRNRFLGNSYEQYF | TGTGCCTTTCGGAACAGGTTTTTGGGGAACTCCTACGAGCAGTACTTC
TRBD1 | TRBJ2-7 | TRBV27 | once | CASSSYRGGYEQYF | TGTGCCAGCAGCTCCTACAGGGGTGGCTACGAGCAGTACTTC
. | TRBJ1-6 | TRBV5-4 | . | CASSDGRDRFSPLHF | TGTGCCAGCAGCGACGGACGTGACAGATTTTCACCCCTCCACTTT
. | TRBJ1-4 | TRBV19 | . | CASSLEGWEEKLFF | TGTGCCAGTAGTCTGGAGGGTTGGGAGGAAAAACTGTTTTTT
. | TRBJ2-1 | TRBV5-1 | . | CASSLEGRMHNEQFF | TGCGCCAGCAGCTTGGAAGGGAGGATGCACAATGAGCAGTTCTTC
. | TRBJ2-1 | TRBV27 | once | CASSLPTGTTNNEQFF | TGTGCCAGCAGCCTACCGACCGGGACAACCAACAATGAGCAGTTCTTC
TRBD1 | TRBJ1-1 | TRBV11-1 | few | CASRPGTANTEAFF | TGTGCCAGCAGGCCCGGGACAGCAAACACTGAAGCTTTCTTT
. | TRBJ1-1 | TRBV7-2 | . | CASSPQGGQSDTEAFF | TGTGCCAGCAGCCCCCAAGGGGGACAAAGTGACACTGAAGCTTTCTTT
. | TRBJ1-5 | TRBV19 | once | CASSTPPTGSNQPQHF | TGTGCCAGTAGTACCCCGCCGACAGGCAGCAATCAGCCCCAGCATTTT
TRBD1 | TRBJ1-2 | TRBV5-1 | . | CASSYGTGGDGYTF | TGCGCCAGCAGCTACGGGACAGGGGGTGATGGCTACACCTTC
. | TRBJ1-1 | TRBV6-5 | medium-sized | CASSYRGRVGTEAFF | TGTGCCAGCAGTTACCGGGGGAGGGTTGGCACTGAAGCTTTCTTT
TRBD2 | TRBJ2-7 | TRBV19 | . | CASSQPGLAGHYEQYF | TGTGCCAGTAGTCAGCCCGGACTAGCGGGCCACTACGAGCAGTACTTC
. | TRBJ2-3 | TRBV7-2 | . | CASSLVPSTDTQYF | TGTGCCAGCAGCTTAGTCCCTAGCACAGATACGCAGTATTTT
TRBD1 | TRBJ1-2 | TRBV6-5 | . | CASSPVGQGDYGYTF | TGTGCCAGCAGTCCCGTTGGACAGGGAGATTATGGCTACACCTTC
TRBD2 | TRBJ2-7 | TRBV4-1 | . | CASSHAGGIAGEGEQYF | TGCGCCAGCAGCCACGCGGGAGGAATAGCGGGGGAGGGCGAGCAGTACTTC
. | TRBJ2-1 | TRBV18 | . | CASSPPSVNEQFF | TGTGCCAGCTCACCACCGAGCGTCAATGAGCAGTTCTTC
TRBD2 | TRBJ2-3 | TRBV5-6 | . | CASSDSTSGTDTQYF | TGTGCCAGCAGCGACTCGACTAGCGGGACAGATACGCAGTATTTT
. | TRBJ1-2 | TRBV5-4 | few | CASSSPPFGYTF | TGTGCCAGCAGTAGCCCCCCCTTTGGCTACACCTTC
TRBD2 | TRBJ2-7 | TRBV7-2 | . | CASSPPGGTYEQYF | TGTGCCAGCAGCCCCCCCGGGGGGACCTACGAGCAGTACTTC
. | TRBJ1-2 | TRBV30 | . | CAWSPRGGSGYTF | TGTGCCTGGAGCCCTCGCGGGGGGAGCGGCTACACCTTC
TRBD1 | TRBJ2-1 | TRBV2 | . | CASRGGQGPFHSYNEQFF | TGTGCCAGCAGGGGGGGACAGGGACCCTTCCACTCCTACAATGAGCAGTTCTTC
. | TRBJ2-1 | TRBV7-9 | . | CASSLDGGRARTYNEQFF | TGTGCCAGCAGCTTAGATGGTGGGCGGGCCCGGACCTACAATGAGCAGTTCTTC
. | TRBJ2-3 | TRBV2 | . | CASSEGRARADTQYF | TGTGCCAGCAGTGAAGGACGGGCCAGGGCAGATACGCAGTATTTT
. | TRBJ2-1 | TRBV28 | . | CASSLFSSSYNEQFF | TGTGCCAGCAGTTTATTCTCCTCCTCCTACAATGAGCAGTTCTTC
. | TRBJ2-7 | TRBV4-3 | . | CASSQEFLAWEQYF | TGCGCCAGCAGCCAAGAGTTCCTAGCTTGGGAGCAGTACTTC
TRBD1 | TRBJ2-3 | TRBV5-4 | once | CASSLATGGNTQYF | TGTGCCAGCAGCTTGGCTACAGGGGGGAATACGCAGTATTTT
. | TRBJ2-3 | TRBV7-2 | once | CASSLRGGASTDTQYF | TGTGCCAGCAGCTTAAGGGGCGGGGCTAGCACAGATACGCAGTATTTT
TRBD1 | TRBJ2-1 | TRBV19 | . | CASSRGTGGIDEQFF | TGTGCCAGTAGCCGGGGGACAGGGGGTATCGATGAGCAGTTCTTC
TRBD2 | TRBJ2-2 | TRBV6-4 | . | CASSDSPSGATGELFF | TGTGCCAGCAGTGACTCGCCTAGCGGAGCCACCGGGGAGCTGTTTTTT
. | TRBJ2-3 | TRBV6-4 | . | CASSDSMAGSTDTQYF | TGTGCCAGCAGTGACTCGATGGCGGGGAGCACAGATACGCAGTATTTT
TRBD1 | TRBJ2-7 | TRBV9 | . | CASSVAVTGGVEQYF | TGTGCCAGCAGCGTAGCTGTGACAGGGGGCGTCGAGCAGTACTTC
. | TRBJ2-7 | TRBV5-5 | . | CASSMGASGTYEQYF | TGTGCCAGCAGCATGGGGGCTAGCGGAACCTACGAGCAGTACTTC
TRBD2 | TRBJ2-1 | TRBV19 | . | CASSISHGGSSSYNEQFF | TGTGCCAGTAGTATCTCCCATGGCGGGAGCAGCTCCTACAATGAGCAGTTCTTC
. | TRBJ2-3 | TRBV29-1 | . | CSAEGEASTDTQYF | TGCAGCGCCGAAGGAGAGGCTAGCACAGATACGCAGTATTTT